This TCR beta chain was found in a study of CD8+ T cells in alopecia areata. Study overall: The drug, oral tofacitinib, was given to treated patients at 5 to 10 mg twice daily. General study points: Tofacitinib did not eliminate many expanded lesional clones from scalp or blood.

The sample's treatment: oral pan-JAK inhibitor, 5-10 mg twice daily. Collection of lesional scalp punch biopsies and peripheral blood was performed in alopecia areata patients. Isolation of CD4+ and CD8+ T cells from PBMCs was achieved by sorting. cDNA serving as the sequencing template came from extracted, reverse transcribed RNA. The assay was immunoSEQ multiplex PCR, and TCRdb's table has in-frame clones only and misses some. The table has approximately 300,000 clones, roughly 60% seen once. A note on this clone: Antigen: not known.

CDR1 is ENHRY and CDR2 is SYGVKD in the germline V gene. The V gene lost 0 bases and the J gene lost 2 bases, with 8 bases spanning the gap. This CDR3 is 15 amino acids long. J is TRBJ2-1 and V is TRBV10-3, with unresolved D. The clonotype originates from a human donor with alopecia areata. Sequences were derived from CD4+ T cells sorted from blood, sampled at week 24, from a patient treated with tofacitinib. The CDR3 sequence: CAISESTGAYNEQFF. Written as DNA, the CDR3 is TGTGCCATCAGTGAGTCGACTGGGGCCTACAATGAGCAGTTCTTC.